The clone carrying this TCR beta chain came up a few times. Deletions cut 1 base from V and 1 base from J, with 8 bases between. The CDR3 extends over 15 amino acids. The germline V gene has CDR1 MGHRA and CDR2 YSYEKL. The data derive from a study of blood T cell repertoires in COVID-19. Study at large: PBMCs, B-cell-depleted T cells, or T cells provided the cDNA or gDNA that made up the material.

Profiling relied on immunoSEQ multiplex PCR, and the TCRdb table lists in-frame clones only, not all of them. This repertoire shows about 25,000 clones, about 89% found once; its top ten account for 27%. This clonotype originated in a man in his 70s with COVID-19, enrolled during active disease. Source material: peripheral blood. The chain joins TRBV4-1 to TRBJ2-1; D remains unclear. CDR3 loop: CASSQVEVSYNEQFF. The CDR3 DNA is TGCGCCAGCAGCCAAGTCGAGGTATCCTACAATGAGCAGTTCTTC.